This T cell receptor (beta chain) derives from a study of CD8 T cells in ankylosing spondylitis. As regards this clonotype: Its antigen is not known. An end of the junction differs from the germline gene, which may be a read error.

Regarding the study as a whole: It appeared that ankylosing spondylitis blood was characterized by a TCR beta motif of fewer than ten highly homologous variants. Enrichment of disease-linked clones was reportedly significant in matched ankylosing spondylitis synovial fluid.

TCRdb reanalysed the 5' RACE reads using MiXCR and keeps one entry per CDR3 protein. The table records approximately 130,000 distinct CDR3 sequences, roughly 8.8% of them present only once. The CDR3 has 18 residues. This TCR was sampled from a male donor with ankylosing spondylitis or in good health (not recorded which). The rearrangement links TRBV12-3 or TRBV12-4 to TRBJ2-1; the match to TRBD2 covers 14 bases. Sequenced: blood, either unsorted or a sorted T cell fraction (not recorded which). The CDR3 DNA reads TGTGCCTGCAGGTCCGGTGAGATGGGGACTAGCGGGAGAAATGAGCAGTTCTTC. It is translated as CACRSGEMGTSGRNEQFF.